This T cell receptor beta chain was found in a study of a mutant IDH1 vaccine in newly diagnosed glioma. In the study overall: The treated group averaged about 41 years old and was 62.5% male, 37.5% female.

This clone was picked up one time. Its antigen is as yet unknown. Time point reported: week 47, end of study. A 20-mer mutant IDH1 peptide at 300 ug was injected subcutaneously with topical imiquimod. New WHO grade 3 or 4 astrocytomas that were IDH1-mutant and ATRX-lost had been found in donors. Sequenced by immunoSEQ multiplex PCR; TCRdb stores in-frame clones only, minus some. The sample lists around 100,000 clones, over 85% seen once, with 0.6% to 0.95% in the top ten. Source: PBMCs, taken from a glioma patient whose treatment included an IDH1 peptide vaccine. The clonotype was recovered from a woman aged 50 to 60 with glioma.

As DNA, the CDR3 is TGTGCCAGCAGCTCCGGGACAGATAATTCACCCCTCCACTTT. As protein: CASSSGTDNSPLHF. V and J are TRBV7-9 and TRBJ1-6; 7 bases map to TRBD1. The V and J ends lost 4 bases and 5 bases, in that order; junction bases with no gene match: 2. Germline loops: CDR1 SEHNR, CDR2 FQNEAQ (reference sequence). The CDR3 extends over 14 amino acids.